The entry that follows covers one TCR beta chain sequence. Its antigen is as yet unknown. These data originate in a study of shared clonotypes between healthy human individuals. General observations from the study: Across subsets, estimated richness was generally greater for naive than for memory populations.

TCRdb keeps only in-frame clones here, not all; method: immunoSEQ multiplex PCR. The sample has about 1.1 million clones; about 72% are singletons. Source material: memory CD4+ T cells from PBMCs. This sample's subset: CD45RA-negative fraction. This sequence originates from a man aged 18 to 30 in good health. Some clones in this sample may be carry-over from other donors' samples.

CDR3 amino acids: CAWRASSNQPQHF. The CDR3 bases are TGTGCCTGGAGGGCATCTAGCAATCAGCCCCAGCATTTT. The V and J genes are TRBV30 and TRBJ1-5; D remains unclear. In germline, CDR1 is GTSNPN, CDR2 SVGIG (reference sequence). Trimming removed 3 bases from V and 0 bases from J, with 6 bases in between. The CDR3 loop spans 13 amino acids.